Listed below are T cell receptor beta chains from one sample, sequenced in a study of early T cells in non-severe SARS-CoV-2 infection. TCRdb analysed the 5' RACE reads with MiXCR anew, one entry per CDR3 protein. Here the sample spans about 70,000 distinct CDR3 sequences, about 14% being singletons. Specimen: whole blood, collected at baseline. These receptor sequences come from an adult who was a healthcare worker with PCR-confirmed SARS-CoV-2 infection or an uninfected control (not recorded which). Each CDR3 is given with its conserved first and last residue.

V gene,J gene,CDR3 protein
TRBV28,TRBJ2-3,CASSLGSGRDTQYF
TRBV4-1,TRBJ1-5,CASSQVLDKGMFLRRDNQPQHF
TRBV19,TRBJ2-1,CASKTSGGNEQFF
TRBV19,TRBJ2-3,CASIPRRGADTQYF
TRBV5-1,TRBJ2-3,CASSGTGAQDTQYF
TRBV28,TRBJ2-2,CASSPAYGSNTGELFF
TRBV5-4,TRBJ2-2,CASSLRQGNTGELFF
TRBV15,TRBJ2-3,CATSRGTRTDTQYF
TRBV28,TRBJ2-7,CASTSARGKSYEQYF
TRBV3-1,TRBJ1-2,CASSQGTGGQVGGYTF
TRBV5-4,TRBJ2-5,CASSTGGGGPTKTQYF
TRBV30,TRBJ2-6,CASRGGVGANVLTF
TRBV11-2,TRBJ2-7,CASSPGGLVMAEQYF
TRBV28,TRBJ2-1,CASSPSGSDEQFF
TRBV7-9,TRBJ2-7,CASSLRVTGEELYF
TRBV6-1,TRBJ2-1,CASSEALLAGGDEQFF
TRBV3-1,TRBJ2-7,CASSQEIGHSYEQYF
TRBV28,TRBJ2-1,CASSSGVSEQFF
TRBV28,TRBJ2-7,CASSPGHSPYEQYF
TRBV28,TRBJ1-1,CASSIEGTANTEAFF
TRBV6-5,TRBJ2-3,CASSLRKPLGTDTQYF
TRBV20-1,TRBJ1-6,CSASGAGVDSPLHF
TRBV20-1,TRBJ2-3,CSAAGGGSTDTQYF
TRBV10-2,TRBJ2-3,CASGPSTTQYF
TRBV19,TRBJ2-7,CASAGLAGGEQYF
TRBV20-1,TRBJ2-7,CSAHQYGTGAYEQYF
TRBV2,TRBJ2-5,CASRGDQETQYF
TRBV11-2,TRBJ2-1,CASSQTSGSSVEQFF
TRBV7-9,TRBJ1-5,CASSLTAAGNQPQHF
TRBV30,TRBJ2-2,CAWSLAGGELFF
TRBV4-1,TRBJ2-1,CASSQGAGTGNEQFF
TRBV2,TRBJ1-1,CASSSPGLGTEAFF
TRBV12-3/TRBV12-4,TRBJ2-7,CASSKGTHEQYF
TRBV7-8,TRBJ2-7,CASSLASISGEQYF
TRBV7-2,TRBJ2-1,CASSPDLSSYNEQFF
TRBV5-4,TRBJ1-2,CASSSIRGDTNYGYTF
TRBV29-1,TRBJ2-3,CSVARGRGTDTQYF
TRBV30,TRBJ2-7,CACGAGRGYEQYF
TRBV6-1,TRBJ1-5,CASSPRDGQPQHF
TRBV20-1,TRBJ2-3,CSAKPSGRITDTQYF
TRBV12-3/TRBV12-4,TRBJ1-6,CASRGPGNNSPLHF
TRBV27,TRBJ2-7,CASSRQGHSYEQYF
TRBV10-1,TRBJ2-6,CASTLEGSGANVLTF
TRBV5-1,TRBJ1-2,CASSLDQVGYTF
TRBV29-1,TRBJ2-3,CSVGQLDGRTDTQYF
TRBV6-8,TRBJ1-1,CASSFRNRGAGNTEAFF
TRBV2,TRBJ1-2,CASSQQGSYGYTF
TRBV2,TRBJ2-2,CASRARVTGELFF
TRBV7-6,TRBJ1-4,CASSKRQGASPNEKLFF
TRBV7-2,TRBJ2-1,CASSRRGPYNEQFF
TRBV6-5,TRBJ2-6,CASSYWEAGVSSGANVLTF
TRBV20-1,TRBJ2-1,CSAGTSGRADNEQFF
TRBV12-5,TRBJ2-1,CASGFLVTAGLAVPSYNEQFF
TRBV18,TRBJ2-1,CASSPDADEQFF
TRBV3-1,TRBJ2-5,CATRSLYQETQYF
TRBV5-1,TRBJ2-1,CASSLSTSGEQFF
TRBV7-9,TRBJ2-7,CASSSLAGGFSYEQYF
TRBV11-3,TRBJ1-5,CASSKGLNRGISNQPQHF
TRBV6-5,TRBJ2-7,CASSLAGENNEQYF
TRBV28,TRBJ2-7,CASSPPGQPIYEQYF